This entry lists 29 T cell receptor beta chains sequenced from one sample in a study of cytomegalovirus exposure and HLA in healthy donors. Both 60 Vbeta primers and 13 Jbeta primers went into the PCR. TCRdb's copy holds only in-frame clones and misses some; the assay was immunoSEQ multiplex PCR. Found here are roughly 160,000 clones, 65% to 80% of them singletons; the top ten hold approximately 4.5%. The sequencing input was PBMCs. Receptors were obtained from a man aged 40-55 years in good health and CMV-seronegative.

In DNA, the CDR3 is TGTGCCAGCAGCTTATGGGGGGAAGAGACCCAGTACTTC. Amino acids: CASSLWGEETQYF. This chain joins TRBV7-9 and TRBJ2-5; TRBD2 is a possible D gene (6 bases). Trimming took 2 bases from V and 3 from J, leaving 7 bases between them. CDR3 size: 13 residues. Looked up from germline, CDR1 is SEHNR and CDR2 is FQNEAQ (reference sequence).

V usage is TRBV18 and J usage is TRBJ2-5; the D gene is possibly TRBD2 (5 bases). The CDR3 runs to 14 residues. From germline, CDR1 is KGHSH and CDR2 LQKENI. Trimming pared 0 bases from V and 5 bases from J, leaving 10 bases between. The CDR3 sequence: CASSPPAREETQYF. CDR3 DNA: TGTGCCAGCTCACCACCGGCGAGGGAGGAGACCCAGTACTTC.

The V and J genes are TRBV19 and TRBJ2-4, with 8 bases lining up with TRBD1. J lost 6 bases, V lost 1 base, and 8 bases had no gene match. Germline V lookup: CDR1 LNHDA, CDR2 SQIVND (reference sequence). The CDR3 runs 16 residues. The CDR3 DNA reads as TGTGCCAGTAGTATAGGCCCGGGACAGGTTGGAAACATTCAGTACTTC. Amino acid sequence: CASSIGPGQVGNIQYF.

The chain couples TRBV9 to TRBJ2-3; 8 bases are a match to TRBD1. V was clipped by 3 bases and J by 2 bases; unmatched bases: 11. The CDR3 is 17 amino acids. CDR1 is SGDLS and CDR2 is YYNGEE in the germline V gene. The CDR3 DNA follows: TGTGCCAGCAGCGGAGACAGGGGATTCTCTACCACAGATACGCAGTATTTT. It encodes CASSGDRGFSTTDTQYF.

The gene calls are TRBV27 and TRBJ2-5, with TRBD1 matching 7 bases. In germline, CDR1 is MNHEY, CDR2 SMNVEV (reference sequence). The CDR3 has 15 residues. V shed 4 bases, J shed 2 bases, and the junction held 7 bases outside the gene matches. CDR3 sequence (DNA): TGTGCCAGCAGTTCCCGACAGGGTAGGCAAGAGACCCAGTACTTC. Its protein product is CASSSRQGRQETQYF.

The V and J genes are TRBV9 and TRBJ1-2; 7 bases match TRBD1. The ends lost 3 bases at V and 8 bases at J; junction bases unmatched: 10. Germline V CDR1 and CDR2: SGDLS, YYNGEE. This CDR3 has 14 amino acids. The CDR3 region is CASSAFGTEEGYTF. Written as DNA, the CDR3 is TGTGCCAGCAGCGCCTTCGGGACAGAAGAGGGCTACACCTTC.

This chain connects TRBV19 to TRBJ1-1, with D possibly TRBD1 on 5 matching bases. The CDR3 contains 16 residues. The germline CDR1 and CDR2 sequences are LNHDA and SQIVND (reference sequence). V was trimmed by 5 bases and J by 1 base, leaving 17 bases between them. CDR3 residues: CASSPYGGGPNTEAFF. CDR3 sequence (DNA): TGTGCCAGTAGTCCCTACGGCGGGGGACCGAACACTGAAGCTTTCTTT. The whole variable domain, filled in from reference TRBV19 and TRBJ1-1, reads DGGITQSPKYLFRKEGQNVTLSCEQNLNHDAMYWYRQDPGQGLRLIYYSQIVNDFQKGDIAEGYSVSREKKESFPLTVTSAQKNPTAFYLCASSPYGGGPNTEAFFGQGTRLTVV.

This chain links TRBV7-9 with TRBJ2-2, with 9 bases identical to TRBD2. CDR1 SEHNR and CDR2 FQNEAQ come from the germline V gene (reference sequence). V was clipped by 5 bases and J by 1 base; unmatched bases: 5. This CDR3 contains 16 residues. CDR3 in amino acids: CASSPLAGENTGELFF. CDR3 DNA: TGTGCCAGCAGCCCATTAGCGGGGGAGAACACCGGGGAGCTGTTTTTT. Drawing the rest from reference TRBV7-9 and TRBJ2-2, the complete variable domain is DTGVSQNPRHKITKRGQNVTFRCDPISEHNRLYWYRQTLGQGPEFLTYFQNEAQLEKSRLLSDRFSAERPKGSFSTLEIQRTEQGDSAMYLCASSPLAGENTGELFFGEGSRLTVL.

The CDR3 DNA follows: TGCGCCAGCAGCTTGAGGGACAGCTCCTACGAGCAGTACTTC. The encoded protein is CASSLRDSSYEQYF. The chain recombines TRBV5-1 with TRBJ2-7, with 7 bases matching TRBD1. The CDR3 is 14 amino acids. The V gene end was trimmed by 1 base and the J gene end by 0 bases; junction bases not matched to a gene: 1. Germline CDR1 and CDR2: SGHRS and YFSETQ.

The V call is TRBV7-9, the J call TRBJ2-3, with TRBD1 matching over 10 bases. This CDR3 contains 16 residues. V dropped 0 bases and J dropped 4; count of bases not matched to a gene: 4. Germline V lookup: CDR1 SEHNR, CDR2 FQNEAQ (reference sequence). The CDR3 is CASSLAGTGVADTQYF. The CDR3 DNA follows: TGTGCCAGCAGCTTAGCCGGGACAGGGGTGGCAGATACGCAGTATTTT.

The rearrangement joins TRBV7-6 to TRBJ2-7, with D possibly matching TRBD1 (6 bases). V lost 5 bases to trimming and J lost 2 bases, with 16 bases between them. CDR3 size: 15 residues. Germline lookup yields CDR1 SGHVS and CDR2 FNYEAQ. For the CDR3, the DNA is TGTGCCAGCAGCCCGTCGCAGGGGCTTACCTACGAGCAGTACTTC. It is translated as CASSPSQGLTYEQYF.

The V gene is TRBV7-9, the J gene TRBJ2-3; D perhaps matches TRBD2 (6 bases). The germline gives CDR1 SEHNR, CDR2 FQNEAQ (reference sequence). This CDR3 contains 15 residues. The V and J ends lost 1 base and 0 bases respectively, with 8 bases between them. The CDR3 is CASSLGGTSTDTQYF. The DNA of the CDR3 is TGTGCCAGCAGCTTAGGCGGGACTAGCACAGATACGCAGTATTTT.

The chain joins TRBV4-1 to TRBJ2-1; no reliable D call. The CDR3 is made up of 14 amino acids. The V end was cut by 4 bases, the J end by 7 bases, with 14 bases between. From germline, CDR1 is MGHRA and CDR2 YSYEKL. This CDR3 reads CASSPAKEWNEQFF. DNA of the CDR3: TGCGCCAGCAGCCCCGCCAAGGAGTGGAATGAGCAGTTCTTC.

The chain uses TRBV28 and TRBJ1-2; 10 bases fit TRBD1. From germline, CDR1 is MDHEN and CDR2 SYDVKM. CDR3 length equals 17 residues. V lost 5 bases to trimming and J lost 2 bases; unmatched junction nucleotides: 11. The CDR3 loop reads CASSAPPGQGLNYGYTF. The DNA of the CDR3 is TGTGCCAGCAGTGCCCCTCCGGGACAGGGGCTCAACTATGGCTACACCTTC.

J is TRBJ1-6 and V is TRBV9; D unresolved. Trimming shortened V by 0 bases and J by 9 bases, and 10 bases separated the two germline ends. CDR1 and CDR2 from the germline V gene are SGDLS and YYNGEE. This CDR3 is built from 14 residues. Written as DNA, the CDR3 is TGTGCCAGCAGCGTAGGGGCAGGTTCTTCACCCCTCCACTTT. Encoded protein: CASSVGAGSSPLHF.

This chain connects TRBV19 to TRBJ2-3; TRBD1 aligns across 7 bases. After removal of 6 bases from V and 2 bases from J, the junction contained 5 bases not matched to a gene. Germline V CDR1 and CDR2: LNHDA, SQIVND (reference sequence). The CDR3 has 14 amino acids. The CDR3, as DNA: TGTGCCAGTAGGACAGGGTCCCCCACAGATACGCAGTATTTT. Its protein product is CASRTGSPTDTQYF.

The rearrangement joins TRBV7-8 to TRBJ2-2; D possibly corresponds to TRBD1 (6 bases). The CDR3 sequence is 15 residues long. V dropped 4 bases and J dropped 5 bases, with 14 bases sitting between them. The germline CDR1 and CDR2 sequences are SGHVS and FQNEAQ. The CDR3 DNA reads TGTGCCAGCAGCTCCCTACAGGGAAGGACCGGGGAGCTGTTTTTT. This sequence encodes CASSSLQGRTGELFF.

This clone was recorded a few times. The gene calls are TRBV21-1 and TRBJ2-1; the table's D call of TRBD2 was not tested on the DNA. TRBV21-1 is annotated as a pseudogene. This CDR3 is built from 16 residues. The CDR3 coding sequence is TGTGCCAGCAGCAAAGCGCGTGCGGGGGGGCCTGGTGAGCAGTTCTTC. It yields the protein CASSKARAGGPGEQFF.

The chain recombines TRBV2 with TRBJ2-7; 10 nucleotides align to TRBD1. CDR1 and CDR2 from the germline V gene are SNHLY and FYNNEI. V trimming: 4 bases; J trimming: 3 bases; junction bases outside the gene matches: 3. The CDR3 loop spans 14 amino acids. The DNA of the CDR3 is TGTGCCAGCAGTGCCTGGGACAGGGGCTACGAGCAGTACTTC. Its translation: CASSAWDRGYEQYF.

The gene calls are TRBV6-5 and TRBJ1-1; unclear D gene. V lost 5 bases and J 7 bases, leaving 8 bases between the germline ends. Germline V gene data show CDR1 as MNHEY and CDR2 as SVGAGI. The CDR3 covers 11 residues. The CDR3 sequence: CASSHGFEAFF. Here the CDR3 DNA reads TGTGCCAGCAGTCACGGGTTTGAAGCTTTCTTT.

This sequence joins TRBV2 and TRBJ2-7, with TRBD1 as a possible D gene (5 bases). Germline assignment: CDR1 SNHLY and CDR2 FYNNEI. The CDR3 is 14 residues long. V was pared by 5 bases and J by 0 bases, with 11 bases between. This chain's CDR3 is CASSLTGYSYEQYF. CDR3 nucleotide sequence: TGTGCCAGCAGTCTTACAGGATACTCCTACGAGCAGTACTTC.

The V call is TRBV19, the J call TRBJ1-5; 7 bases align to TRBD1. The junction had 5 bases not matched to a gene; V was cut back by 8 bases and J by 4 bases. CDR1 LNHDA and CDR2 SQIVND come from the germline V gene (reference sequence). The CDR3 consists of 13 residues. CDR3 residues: CASHDRVNQPQHF. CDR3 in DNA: TGTGCCAGTCATGACAGGGTAAATCAGCCCCAGCATTTT.

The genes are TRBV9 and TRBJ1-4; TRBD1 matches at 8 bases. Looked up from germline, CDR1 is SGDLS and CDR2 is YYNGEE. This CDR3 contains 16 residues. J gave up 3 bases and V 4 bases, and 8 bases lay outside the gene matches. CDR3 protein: CASSLRTGSSNEKLFF. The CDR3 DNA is TGTGCCAGCAGCCTAAGGACAGGGTCGTCTAATGAAAAACTGTTTTTT. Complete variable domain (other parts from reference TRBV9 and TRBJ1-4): DSGVTQTPKHLITATGQRVTLRCSPRSGDLSVYWYQQSLDQGLQFLIQYYNGEERAKGNILERFSAQQFPDLHSELNLSSLELGDSALYFCASSLRTGSSNEKLFFGSGTQLSVL.

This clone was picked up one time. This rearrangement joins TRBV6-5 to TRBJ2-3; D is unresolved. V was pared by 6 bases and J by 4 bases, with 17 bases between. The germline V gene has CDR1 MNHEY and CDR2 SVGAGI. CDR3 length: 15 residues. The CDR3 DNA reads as TGTGCCAGCAGCCGCGGCGTCAATAGAGCAGATACGCAGTATTTT. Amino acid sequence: CASSRGVNRADTQYF.

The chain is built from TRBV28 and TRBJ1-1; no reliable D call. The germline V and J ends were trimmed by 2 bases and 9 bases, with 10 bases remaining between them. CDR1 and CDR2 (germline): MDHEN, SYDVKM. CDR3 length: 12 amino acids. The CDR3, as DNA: TGTGCCAGCAGTTTAGGGCCACTGCAAGCTTTCTTT. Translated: CASSLGPLQAFF.

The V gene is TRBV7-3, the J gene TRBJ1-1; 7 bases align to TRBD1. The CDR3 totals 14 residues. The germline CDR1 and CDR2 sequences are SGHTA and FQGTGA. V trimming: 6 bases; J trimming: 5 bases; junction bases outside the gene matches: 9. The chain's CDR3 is CASRRNTGVTEAFF. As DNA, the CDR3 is TGTGCCAGCAGACGCAATACAGGGGTAACTGAAGCTTTCTTT.

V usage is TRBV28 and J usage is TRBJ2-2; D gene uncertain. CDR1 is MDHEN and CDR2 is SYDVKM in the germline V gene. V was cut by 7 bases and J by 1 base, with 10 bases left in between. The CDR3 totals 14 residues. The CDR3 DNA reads TGTGCCAGCACCGTACTTCTGAACACCGGGGAGCTGTTTTTT. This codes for CASTVLLNTGELFF.

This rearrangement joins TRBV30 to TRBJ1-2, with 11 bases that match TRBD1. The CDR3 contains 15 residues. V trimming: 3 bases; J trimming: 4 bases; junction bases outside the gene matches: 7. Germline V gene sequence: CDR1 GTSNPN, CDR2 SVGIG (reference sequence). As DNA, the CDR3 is TGTGCCTGGAGAAGGGACAGGGGGACCTCCTATGGCTACACCTTC. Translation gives CAWRRDRGTSYGYTF.

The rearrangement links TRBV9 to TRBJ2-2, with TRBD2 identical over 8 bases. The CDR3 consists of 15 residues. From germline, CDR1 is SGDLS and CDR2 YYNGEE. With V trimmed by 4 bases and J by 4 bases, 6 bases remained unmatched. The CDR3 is CASSLGLAGTGELFF. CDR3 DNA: TGTGCCAGCAGCCTCGGACTAGCCGGCACCGGGGAGCTGTTTTTT. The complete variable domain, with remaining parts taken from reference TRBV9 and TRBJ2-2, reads DSGVTQTPKHLITATGQRVTLRCSPRSGDLSVYWYQQSLDQGLQFLIQYYNGEERAKGNILERFSAQQFPDLHSELNLSSLELGDSALYFCASSLGLAGTGELFFGEGSRLTVL.